A selection of T cell receptor beta chains follows, all from one sample in a study of T cells expressing NK-cell markers. From the 5' RACE reads, TCRdb lists one entry per CDR3 protein and no DNA. Recorded for this sample: a few hundred thousand distinct CDR3 sequences. What was sequenced was blood T cells: a sorted CD56 or NKG2C T cell subset, CD4+ or CD8+ T cells, or bulk PBMC T cells (not recorded which). The receptor set was obtained from a man aged 18 to 30 in good health. CDR3s include the opening cysteine and the closing phenylalanine or tryptophan.

v_call	j_call	cdr3_aa
TRBV5-1	TRBJ1-1	CASGSDANTEAFF
TRBV5-4	TRBJ2-1	CASSGGRRVYNEQFF
TRBV12-3/TRBV12-4	TRBJ2-2	CASSLLAGVGGELFF
TRBV11-2	TRBJ2-1	CASSLDLVSEQFF
TRBV20-1	TRBJ2-3	CSARKRDNTDTQYF
TRBV10-3	TRBJ2-2	CAISRTGRGNTGELFF
TRBV5-1	TRBJ2-2	CASSLDQRTTGELFF
TRBV4-3	TRBJ2-1	CARQRAGLSNNEQFF
TRBV7-2	TRBJ1-1	CASSLRALQGTTEAFF
TRBV12-3/TRBV12-4	TRBJ2-7	CASSLGTSGNSYEQYF
TRBV6-1	TRBJ2-5	CASSGTSEETQYF
TRBV12-3/TRBV12-4	TRBJ2-6	CASSLSVGLGSSGANVLTF
TRBV28	TRBJ2-5	CASRATGGGLETQYF
TRBV5-1	TRBJ2-2	CASSLVNRGRTGELFF
TRBV7-2	TRBJ2-2	CASSSGTGRNTGELFF
TRBV9	TRBJ2-2	CASSPRTVNTGELFF
TRBV6-1	TRBJ2-7	CASRQSSGRVGEQYF
TRBV20-1	TRBJ2-3	CSAERDHLTTDTQYF
TRBV4-1	TRBJ2-1	CASSQEVGGTPYNEQFF
TRBV29-1	TRBJ2-3	CSVEAPGAKFTDTQYF
TRBV11-1	TRBJ2-5	CASSAPGTERISQETQYF
TRBV15	TRBJ2-2	CATSEQKIYNTGELFF
TRBV24-1	TRBJ2-3	CATSDRTSGSTDTQYF
TRBV12-5	TRBJ2-3	CASGLAQGGIADTQYF
TRBV20-1	TRBJ1-5	CSASGELDQPQHF
TRBV10-3	TRBJ2-7	CAISAREGLHEQYF
TRBV29-1	TRBJ2-3	CSVFAYADTDTQYF
TRBV4-3	TRBJ2-5	CASSQDWPSGRASETQYF
TRBV25-1	TRBJ2-7	CASSHAKEQYF
TRBV6-5	TRBJ1-6	CASSYSRGSSSPLHF
TRBV4-2	TRBJ2-2	CASSQETSLNTGELFF
TRBV9	TRBJ2-6	CASSVGGVSGANVLTF
TRBV10-1	TRBJ2-2	CASSEVRTSVPGELFF
TRBV7-3	TRBJ2-7	CASSKHGSSSYEQYF
TRBV7-9	TRBJ2-5	CASSPQGQTYQETQYF
TRBV20-1	TRBJ2-3	CSASERGKQAYTDTQYF
TRBV12-3/TRBV12-4	TRBJ2-3	CASSPGTSGSGGDTQYF
TRBV7-3	TRBJ2-3	CASSPTGVGDTQYF
TRBV24-1	TRBJ2-3	CATSEGGQGATDTQYF
TRBV19	TRBJ2-1	CASSWGTRGGANEQFF
TRBV20-1	TRBJ2-3	CSAPWGQGAQDTQYF
TRBV9	TRBJ2-3	CASSSSDRSTDTQYF
TRBV19	TRBJ1-1	CASSMELDTEAFF
TRBV12-3/TRBV12-4	TRBJ1-4	CASSLGVRVNEKLFF
TRBV5-1	TRBJ2-1	CASSRRQDYNEQFF
TRBV10-3	TRBJ2-3	CAISDTTSGGDTQYF
TRBV27	TRBJ2-7	CASSSGLAGVSYEQYF
TRBV7-2	TRBJ2-1	CASGEGPRVYNEQFF
TRBV7-2	TRBJ2-2	CAIDRDRGIAGELFF
TRBV5-5	TRBJ1-3	CASSLGLQNTIYF
TRBV7-2	TRBJ2-2	CASSLAFQLGELFF
TRBV7-2	TRBJ2-1	CASSFLQNEQFF
TRBV24-1	TRBJ2-3	CATRGTGKTTDTQYF
TRBV14	TRBJ2-3	CASSQAREGDTQYF
TRBV3-1	TRBJ1-2	CASSQDTGSYGYTF